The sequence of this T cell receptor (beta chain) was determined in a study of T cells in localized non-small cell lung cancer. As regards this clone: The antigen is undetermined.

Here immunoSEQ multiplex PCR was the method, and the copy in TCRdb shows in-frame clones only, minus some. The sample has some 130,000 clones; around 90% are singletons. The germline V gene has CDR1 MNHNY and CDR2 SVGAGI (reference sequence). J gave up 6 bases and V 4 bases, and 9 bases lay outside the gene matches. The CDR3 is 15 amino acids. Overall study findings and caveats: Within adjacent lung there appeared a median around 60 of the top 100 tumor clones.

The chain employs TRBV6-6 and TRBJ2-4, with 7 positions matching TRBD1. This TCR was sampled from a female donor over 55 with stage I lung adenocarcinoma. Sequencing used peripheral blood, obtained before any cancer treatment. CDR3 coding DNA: TGTGCCAGCAGTTTTAGGGGGCTAAGGGGAAACATTCAGTACTTC. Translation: CASSFRGLRGNIQYF.